The 6 T cell receptor beta chains reported below all come from one sample, sequenced in a study of blood T cell repertoires in COVID-19. Assay: immunoSEQ multiplex PCR; the TCRdb copy retains only in-frame clones and omits some. The table has over 150,000 clones, roughly 84% seen once. Material for sequencing was peripheral blood. All receptors derive from a woman aged 55-69 years with acute or convalescent COVID-19.

The count of this clone is one. This chain uses TRBV24-1 with TRBJ1-5, with D perhaps matching TRBD1 (5 bases). This CDR3 is 14 amino acids long. Germline V gene data show CDR1 as KGHDR and CDR2 as SFDVKD. Trimming left V 2 bases short and J 7 bases short, with 11 bases between. The CDR3 protein is CATSDSGHVQPQHF. CDR3 coding DNA: TGTGCCACCAGTGATTCAGGGCACGTCCAGCCCCAGCATTTT.

The CDR3 region has the DNA TGCGCCAGCAGCCAAGCCCGACAGGCTAACTATGGCTACACCTTC. Amino acids: CASSQARQANYGYTF. This chain connects TRBV4-3 to TRBJ1-2; tentatively, D is TRBD1 (6 bases). The CDR3 covers 15 residues. From germline, CDR1 is LGHNA and CDR2 YSLEER. Trimming stripped 1 base from V and 0 bases from J, with 9 bases between.

The CDR3 DNA sequence: TGCGCCAGCAGCTTGGGGGACAGGACCCTAAACTATGGCTACACCTTC. The encoded protein is CASSLGDRTLNYGYTF. V usage is TRBV5-1 and J usage is TRBJ1-2; 8 bases are a match to TRBD1. Losses at the gene ends were 0 bases for V and 2 bases for J; bases not matched to a gene: 6. The CDR3 runs 16 residues. Looked up from germline, CDR1 is SGHRS and CDR2 is YFSETQ.

The rearrangement joins TRBV6-5 to TRBJ1-6; the D is unclear. The germline V gene encodes CDR1 MNHEY and CDR2 SVGAGI. Deletions cut 0 bases from V and 0 bases from J, with 6 bases between. The CDR3 sequence is 16 residues long. CDR3 nucleotide sequence: TGTGCCAGCAGTTACTCGAGGGCCTCCTATAATTCACCCCTCCACTTT. Its protein product is CASSYSRASYNSPLHF.

This sequence joins TRBV19 and TRBJ1-4; no definite D call. The CDR3 is 16 residues long. The germline V gene has CDR1 LNHDA and CDR2 SQIVND (reference sequence). The ends were cut back, 5 bases at V and 4 bases at J, with 17 bases in the middle. CDR3 protein: CASSPRGEVYNEKLFF. The CDR3 DNA is TGTGCCAGTAGTCCCCGCGGAGAGGTCTATAATGAAAAACTGTTTTTT.

V usage is TRBV27 and J usage is TRBJ1-2, with D possibly TRBD1 on 5 matching bases. Deletions cut 0 bases from V and 1 base from J, with 9 bases between. Germline assignment: CDR1 MNHEY and CDR2 SMNVEV (reference sequence). This CDR3 comprises 15 residues. The CDR3 nucleotides read TGTGCCAGCAGTTTATCGGGACTGCTTAACTATGGCTACACCTTC. Translation: CASSLSGLLNYGYTF.